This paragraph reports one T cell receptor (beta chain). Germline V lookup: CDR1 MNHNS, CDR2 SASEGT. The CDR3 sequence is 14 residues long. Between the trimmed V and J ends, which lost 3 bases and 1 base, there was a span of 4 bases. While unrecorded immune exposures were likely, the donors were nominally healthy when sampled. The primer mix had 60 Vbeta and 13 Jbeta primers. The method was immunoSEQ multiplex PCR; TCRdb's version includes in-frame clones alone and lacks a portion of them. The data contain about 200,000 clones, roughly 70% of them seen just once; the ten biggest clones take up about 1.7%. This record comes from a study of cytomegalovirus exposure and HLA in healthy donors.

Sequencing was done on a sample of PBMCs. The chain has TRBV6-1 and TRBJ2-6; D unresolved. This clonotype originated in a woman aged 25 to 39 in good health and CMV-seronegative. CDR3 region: CASSDISGANVLTF. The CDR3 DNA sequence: TGTGCCAGCAGTGACATTTCTGGGGCCAACGTCCTGACTTTC.